What follows describes a single T cell receptor (beta chain). Enrollees, about 18 to 89 years old, lived in 25 or so US areas. This sample is part of a study of blood T cell repertoires in COVID-19. Study information: The United States, Italy and Spain provided the acute and convalescent COVID-19 samples.

Original methodology: Reference gene primer amplification gave nucleated cell count estimates. Measured with immunoSEQ multiplex PCR; TCRdb has only the in-frame clones, and not every one. Clonal size and the V and J genes are those of that table, whereas D and trimming came from the DNA. The repertoire consists of around 240,000 clones, with more than 75% occurring once and the leading ten covering 2% to 2.5%. With 0 bases clipped from V and 1 base from J, the junction kept 4 bases outside the gene matches. CDR1 and CDR2 from the germline V gene are SGHNT and YYREEE (reference sequence). The length of the CDR3 is 15 residues.

This receptor was identified in a woman aged 45-60 years who had recovered from COVID-19. This rearrangement joins TRBV5-4 to TRBJ2-7; 7 nucleotides align to TRBD1. The sequenced sample consisted of PBMCs or T cells enriched from blood (not recorded which). The CDR3: CASSLAPGQSYEQYF. The CDR3 DNA sequence: TGTGCCAGCAGCTTGGCCCCGGGACAGTCCTACGAGCAGTACTTC.